These T cell receptor beta chains were read from a single sample in a study of identical twins. In TCRdb, the 5' RACE reads were re-called with MiXCR into one record per CDR3 protein. The sample holds fewer than 350,000 distinct CDR3 sequences; under 9.5% are singletons and the top ten take 2% to 2.5%. This sample also appeared in a second study, on yellow fever vaccine responses in identical twins.

Sequences were obtained from memory (CD45RO+) T cells sorted from blood. All receptors come from a woman between 18 and 29 years old in good health. Both conserved end residues are part of each CDR3. The D gene is left open where the match is weak. The size of a clone is reported for some rows only, either as once, few or many, or as a class for expanded clones.

abundance	d_gene	v_gene	j_gene	CDR3aa	CDR3nt
NA	NA	TRBV7-9	TRBJ2-2	CASSLGGQASTGELFF	TGTGCCAGCAGCTTAGGAGGCCAGGCAAGCACCGGGGAGCTGTTTTTT
few	NA	TRBV6-4	TRBJ2-2	CASSDRPGTGELFF	TGTGCCAGCAGTGACAGGCCTGGTACCGGGGAGCTGTTTTTT
many	NA	TRBV5-1	TRBJ2-2	CASSLEALQTRELFF	TGCGCCAGCAGCTTGGAAGCCCTACAAACTCGGGAGCTGTTTTTT
few	TRBD1	TRBV10-2	TRBJ2-5	CASGDRQETQYF	TGCGCCAGCGGGGACAGGCAAGAGACCCAGTACTTC
few	TRBD1	TRBV7-7	TRBJ2-5	CASSSGGQGETQYF	TGTGCCAGCAGCTCTGGGGGACAGGGAGAGACCCAGTACTTC
many	TRBD2	TRBV25-1	TRBJ2-1	CASSEGRGGTSGRSSYNEQFF	TGTGCCAGCAGTGAAGGAAGGGGGGGGACTAGCGGGAGGAGCTCCTACAATGAGCAGTTCTTC
many	NA	TRBV12-3/TRBV12-4	TRBJ1-5	CASSSQWGGRVGQPQHF	TGTGCCAGCAGTTCTCAGTGGGGGGGCAGGGTCGGTCAGCCCCAGCATTTT
NA	NA	TRBV20-1	TRBJ1-1	CSARAFGRGTEAFF	TGCAGTGCTAGAGCATTCGGGAGAGGGACTGAAGCTTTCTTT
NA	NA	TRBV7-2	TRBJ2-5	CASSRRAQETQYF	TGTGCCAGCAGCCGCCGGGCCCAAGAGACCCAGTACTTC
few	NA	TRBV28	TRBJ2-5	CASRPPGIETQYF	TGTGCCAGCAGACCCCCGGGGATAGAGACCCAGTACTTC
few	NA	TRBV28	TRBJ2-1	CASSRFGTNHNEQFF	TGTGCCAGCAGTAGATTCGGGACAAATCACAATGAGCAGTTCTTC
NA	TRBD1	TRBV6-1	TRBJ2-3	CASSFLPGQGSDTQYF	TGTGCCAGCAGCTTCTTACCGGGACAGGGGTCAGATACGCAGTATTTT
many	TRBD1	TRBV12-3/TRBV12-4	TRBJ2-7	CASRPTGTGPNYEQYF	TGTGCCAGCAGGCCAACCGGGACAGGGCCCAACTACGAGCAGTACTTC
few	NA	TRBV25-1	TRBJ2-3	CASSSDGKDTDTQYF	TGTGCCAGCAGTTCCGACGGGAAGGACACAGATACGCAGTATTTT
few	TRBD1	TRBV2	TRBJ1-5	CASSERAGGLGQPQHF	TGTGCCAGCAGTGAAAGGGCAGGGGGTCTCGGTCAGCCCCAGCATTTT
few	NA	TRBV20-1	TRBJ2-2	CSVAARGNTGELFF	TGCAGTGTCGCCGCGAGAGGAAACACCGGGGAGCTGTTTTTT
few	NA	TRBV29-1	TRBJ2-2	CSVCVLRSNTGELFF	TGCAGCGTTTGTGTCCTGCGGTCGAACACCGGGGAGCTGTTTTTT
many	TRBD2	TRBV4-1	TRBJ2-1	CASSQFGGGRSNEQFF	TGCGCCAGCAGCCAATTCGGTGGCGGGAGGAGCAATGAGCAGTTCTTC
many	NA	TRBV5-1	TRBJ2-5	CASSLEVMETQYF	TGCGCCAGCAGCTTGGAGGTTATGGAGACCCAGTACTTC
NA	NA	TRBV24-1	TRBJ2-5	CATSDARQTETQYF	TGTGCCACCAGTGATGCGCGACAGACGGAGACCCAGTACTTC
few	TRBD1	TRBV5-1	TRBJ2-5	CASSLSTGVQETQYF	TGCGCCAGCAGCTTGTCGACAGGGGTTCAAGAGACCCAGTACTTC
NA	NA	TRBV2	TRBJ1-5	CASSEQGTIQPQHF	TGTGCCAGCAGTGAACAGGGGACGATTCAGCCCCAGCATTTT
NA	NA	TRBV18	TRBJ2-1	CASSWVSVGNEQFF	TGTGCCAGCTCGTGGGTGTCAGTAGGGAATGAGCAGTTCTTC
many	NA	TRBV29-1	TRBJ2-5	CSVVPIGGETQYF	TGCAGCGTTGTCCCAATCGGAGGGGAGACCCAGTACTTC
few	NA	TRBV4-1	TRBJ2-3	CASSQGSRGRSTDTQYF	TGCGCCAGCAGCCAAGGTTCCAGGGGCCGTAGCACAGATACGCAGTATTTT
NA	NA	TRBV14	TRBJ2-1	CASRGQGTSYNEQFF	TGTGCCAGCAGAGGTCAGGGGACCTCCTACAATGAGCAGTTCTTC
NA	NA	TRBV3-1	TRBJ2-3	CASSQEWSELSDTQYF	TGTGCCAGCAGCCAAGAATGGAGCGAACTCTCAGATACGCAGTATTTT
NA	NA	TRBV7-2	TRBJ1-1	CASRGRLNTEAFF	TGTGCCAGCCGGGGCAGACTGAACACTGAAGCTTTCTTT
many	NA	TRBV6-4	TRBJ2-1	CASSESAYSYNEQFF	TGTGCCAGCAGTGAATCGGCCTATTCCTACAATGAGCAGTTCTTC
NA	TRBD1	TRBV19	TRBJ1-5	CASSLKTGADNQPQHF	TGTGCCAGTAGTCTTAAGACAGGGGCCGACAATCAGCCCCAGCATTTT
few	NA	TRBV10-3	TRBJ2-7	CAIGDGAYEQYF	TGTGCCATCGGGGACGGAGCCTACGAGCAGTACTTC
NA	NA	TRBV6-2/TRBV6-3	TRBJ2-2	CASSYSSDTGELFF	TGTGCCAGCAGTTATTCCAGCGACACCGGGGAGCTGTTTTTT
few	NA	TRBV27	TRBJ2-7	CASSFPPYDEQYF	TGTGCCAGCAGTTTCCCCCCCTACGACGAGCAGTACTTC
NA	NA	TRBV28	TRBJ1-1	CASSEENTEAFF	TGTGCCAGCAGTGAAGAGAACACTGAAGCTTTCTTT
NA	TRBD2	TRBV4-1	TRBJ2-3	CASSQATGLAGEGTQYF	TGCGCCAGCAGCCAAGCTACGGGACTAGCGGGAGAGGGTACGCAGTATTTT
few	NA	TRBV5-5	TRBJ2-7	CASSLSTTYEQYF	TGTGCCAGCAGCTTGTCCACAACCTACGAGCAGTACTTC